This TCR beta chain was retrieved from a study of cytomegalovirus exposure and HLA in healthy donors (dated by TCRdb to 2017 to 2019). In terms of the full investigation: The 500 to 800 repertoires of the first cohort and the roughly 110 validation repertoires were produced on the same platform, according to a later analysis. The study aimed to test whether cataloging public T cell receptors could reveal signatures of past pathogen exposure. In addition to the first cohort of hundreds of subjects, a separate validation cohort of around 110 different subjects was used. To predict cytomegalovirus infection status, the study brought together high-throughput TCR immunosequencing, statistical association of individual TCRs with disease status, and machine learning.

The method was the immunoSEQ multiplex PCR assay. In the paper's pipeline: To diagnose cytomegalovirus status from the catalog of TCR beta chain sequences, a statistical classification framework was built. As stored in TCRdb, this immuneACCESS dataset retains in-frame rearrangements with V and J assigned. A fraction of the clones does not appear; measured against another copy, unresolved V genes explain less than half of the discrepancy, and the remainder lacks a known reason. V and J calls and clone size follow that table, whereas D and trimming were derived from the DNA. Here the sample has 150,000 to 200,000 clones; roughly 80% occur a single time. In total, the top ten clones hold approximately 2.3% of the sample. This clone came up once. The antigen it recognizes is unknown. The junction shows a germline mismatch at one end, possibly a read error. General study outcomes and caveats: The validation cohort had no HLA typing available for a later analysis, so co-occurrence within that cohort was assessed over all 120 or so repertoires. A total of 150 to 200 TCR beta chains were listed by the study as associated with cytomegalovirus. Across donors, most TCR sequences were observed very rarely, whereas some public TCRs were present in many individuals. The classifier was reported to diagnose cytomegalovirus status with high specificity and sensitivity in both the original cohort and the validation cohort. According to the authors, the approach could potentially be generalized to other disease states and immunological phenotypes. A few of the identified cytomegalovirus-associated TCR beta chains were confirmed in vitro to be specific for cytomegalovirus antigens. A later analysis found that TCRs clustered in the first cohort also tended to co-occur in the 120 validation repertoires, with approximately 94% of cluster scores above 0.

Separate from the approximately 730-subject first cohort, the validation cohort of some 130 subjects was the group to which the donors belonged. The source material was PBMCs. The clonotype was recovered from a man younger than 40 in good health and CMV-seropositive.

The CDR3: CASSLTSRTDTQYF. The bases are TGTGCTAGCAGCTTAACTAGCCGCACAGATACGCAGTATTTT. In this chain, TRBV7-7 is recombined with TRBJ2-3, and perhaps TRBD2 as D gene, on 6 matching bases. From the cysteine up to the phenylalanine, the CDR3 has a length of 14 residues. Only the CDR3 DNA is retained, 42 bases long and in frame from the first base. For CDR1 and CDR2, the germline V gene (reference sequence) lists SSHAT and FNYEAQ. The CDR3, completed at both ends by the reference TRBV7-7 and TRBJ2-3 genes, gives the full variable domain GAGVSQSPRYKVTKRGQDVTLRCDPISSHATLYWYQQALGQGPEFLTYFNYEAQPDKSGLPSDRFSAERPEGSISTLTIQRTEQRDSAMYRCASSLTSRTDTQYFGPGTRLTVL.